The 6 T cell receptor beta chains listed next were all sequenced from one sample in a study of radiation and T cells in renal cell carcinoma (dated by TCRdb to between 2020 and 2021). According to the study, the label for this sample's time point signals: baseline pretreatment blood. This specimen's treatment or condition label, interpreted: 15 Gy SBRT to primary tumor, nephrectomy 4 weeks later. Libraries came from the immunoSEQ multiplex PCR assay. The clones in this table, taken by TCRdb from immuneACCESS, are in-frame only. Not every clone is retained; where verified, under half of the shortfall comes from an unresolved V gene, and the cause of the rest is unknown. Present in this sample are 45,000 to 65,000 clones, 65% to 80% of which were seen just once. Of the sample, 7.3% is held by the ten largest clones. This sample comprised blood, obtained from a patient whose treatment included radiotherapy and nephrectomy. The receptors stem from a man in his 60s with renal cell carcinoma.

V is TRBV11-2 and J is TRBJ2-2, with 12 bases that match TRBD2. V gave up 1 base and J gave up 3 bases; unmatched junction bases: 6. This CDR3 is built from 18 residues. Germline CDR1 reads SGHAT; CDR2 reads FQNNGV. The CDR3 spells CASSLVPGLAGHTGELFF. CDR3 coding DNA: TGTGCCAGCAGCTTAGTCCCAGGACTAGCGGGACACACCGGGGAGCTGTTTTTT. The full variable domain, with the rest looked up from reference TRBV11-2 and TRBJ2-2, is EAGVAQSPRYKIIEKRQSVAFWCNPISGHATLYWYQQILGQGPKLLIQFQNNGVVDDSQLPKDRFSAERLKGVDSTLKIQPAKLEDSAVYLCASSLVPGLAGHTGELFFGEGSRLTVL.

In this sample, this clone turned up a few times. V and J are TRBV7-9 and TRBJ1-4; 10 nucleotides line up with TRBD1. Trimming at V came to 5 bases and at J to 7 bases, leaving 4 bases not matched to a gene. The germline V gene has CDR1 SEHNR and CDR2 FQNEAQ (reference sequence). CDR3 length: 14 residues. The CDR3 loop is CASSTGQGGEKLFF. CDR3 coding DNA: TGTGCCAGCAGCACCGGACAGGGGGGTGAAAAACTGTTTTTT.

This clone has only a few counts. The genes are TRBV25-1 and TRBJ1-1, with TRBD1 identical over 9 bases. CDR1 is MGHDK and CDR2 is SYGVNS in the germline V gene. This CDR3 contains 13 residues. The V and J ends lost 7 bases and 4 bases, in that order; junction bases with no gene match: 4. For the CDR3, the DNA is TGTGCCAGCATTTTGACAGGGGGCACTGAAGCTTTCTTT. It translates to CASILTGGTEAFF.

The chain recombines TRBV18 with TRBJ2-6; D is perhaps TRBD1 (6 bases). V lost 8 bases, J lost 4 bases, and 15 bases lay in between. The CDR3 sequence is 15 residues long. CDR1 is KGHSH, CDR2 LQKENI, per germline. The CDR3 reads CASRTDVLGANVLTF. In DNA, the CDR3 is TGTGCCAGCAGGACAGATGTTCTAGGGGCCAACGTCCTGACTTTC. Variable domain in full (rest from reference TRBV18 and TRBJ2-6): NAGVMQNPRHLVRRRGQEARLRCSPMKGHSHVYWYRQLPEEGLKFMVYLQKENIIDESGMPKERFSAEFPKEGPSILRIQQVVRGDSAAYFCASRTDVLGANVLTFGAGSRLTVL.

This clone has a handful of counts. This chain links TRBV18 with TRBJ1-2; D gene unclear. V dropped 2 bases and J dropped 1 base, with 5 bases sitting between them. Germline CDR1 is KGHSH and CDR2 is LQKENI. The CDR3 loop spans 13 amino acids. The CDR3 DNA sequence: TGTGCCAGCTCACCAGGCCTTAACTATGGCTACACCTTC. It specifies CASSPGLNYGYTF.

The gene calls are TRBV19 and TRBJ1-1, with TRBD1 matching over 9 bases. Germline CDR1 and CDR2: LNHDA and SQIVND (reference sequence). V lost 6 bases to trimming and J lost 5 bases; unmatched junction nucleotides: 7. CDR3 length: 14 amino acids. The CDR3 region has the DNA TGTGCCAGTAGCCGACAGGGGGAAGGGACTGAAGCTTTCTTT. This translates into CASSRQGEGTEAFF.